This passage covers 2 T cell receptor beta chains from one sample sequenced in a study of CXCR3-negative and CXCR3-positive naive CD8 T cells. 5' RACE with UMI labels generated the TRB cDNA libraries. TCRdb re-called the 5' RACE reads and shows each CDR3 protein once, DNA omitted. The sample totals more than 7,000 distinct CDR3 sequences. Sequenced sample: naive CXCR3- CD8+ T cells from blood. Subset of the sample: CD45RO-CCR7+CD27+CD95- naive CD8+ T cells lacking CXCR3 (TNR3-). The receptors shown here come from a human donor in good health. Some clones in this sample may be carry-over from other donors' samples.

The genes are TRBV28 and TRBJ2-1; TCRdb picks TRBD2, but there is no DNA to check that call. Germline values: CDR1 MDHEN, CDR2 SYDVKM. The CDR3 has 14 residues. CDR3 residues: CASSLAGGDNEQFF.

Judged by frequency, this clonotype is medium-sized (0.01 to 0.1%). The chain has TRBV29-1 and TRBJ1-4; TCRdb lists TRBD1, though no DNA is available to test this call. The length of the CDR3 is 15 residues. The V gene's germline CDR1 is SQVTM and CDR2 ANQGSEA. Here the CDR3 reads CSVEEGTTSGEKLFF.